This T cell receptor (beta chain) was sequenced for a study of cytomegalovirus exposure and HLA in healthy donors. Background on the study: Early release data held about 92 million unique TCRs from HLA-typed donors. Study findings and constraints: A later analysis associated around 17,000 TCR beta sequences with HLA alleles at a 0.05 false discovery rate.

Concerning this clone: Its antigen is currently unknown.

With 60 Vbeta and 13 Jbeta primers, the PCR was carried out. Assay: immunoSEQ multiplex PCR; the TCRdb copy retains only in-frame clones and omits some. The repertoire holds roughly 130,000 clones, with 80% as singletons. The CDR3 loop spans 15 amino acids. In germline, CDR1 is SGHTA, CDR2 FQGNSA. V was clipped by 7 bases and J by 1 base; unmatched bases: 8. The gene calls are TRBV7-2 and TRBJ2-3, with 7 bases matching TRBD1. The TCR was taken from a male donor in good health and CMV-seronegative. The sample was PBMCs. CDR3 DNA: TGTGCCAGCACATGGGGACAGTTCCGCACAGATACGCAGTATTTT. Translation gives CASTWGQFRTDTQYF.